This is a list of T cell receptor beta chains from one sample in a study of CD8 T cells in Susac syndrome. MiXCR, applied by TCRdb to the immunoSEQ multiplex PCR reads, yields one record per CDR3 protein. The data contain 140,000 to 150,000 distinct CDR3 sequences, approximately 95% of them singletons. Sequencing was carried out using CD4+ T cells from PBMCs. All receptors come from a human donor with multiple sclerosis. CDR3s include the opening cysteine and the closing phenylalanine or tryptophan. A D gene is named only where the DNA matches it firmly. Rows may omit the clone size; those that give it use once, few, many or a size class.

j_call v_call d_call clone_size cdr3_aa cdr3_nt
TRBJ2-6 TRBV27 - - CASSPAGTSGANVLTF TGTGCCAGCAGTCCCGCAGGGACCTCTGGGGCCAACGTCCTGACTTTC
TRBJ2-3 TRBV7-2 - - CASSLGLFSDTQYF TGTGCCAGCAGCCTCGGGCTTTTTTCGGATACGCAGTATTTT
TRBJ1-6 TRBV3-1 - - CASSPGQRNSPLHF TGTGCCAGCAGTCCAGGACAGCGGAATTCACCCCTCCACTTT
TRBJ2-5 TRBV3-1 - - CASSHRLGGETQYF TGTGCCAGCAGTCACCGACTAGGAGGCGAGACCCAGTACTTC
TRBJ2-7 TRBV18 - - CASSPYRDTPNEQYF TGTGCCAGCTCACCATACCGAGATACTCCCAACGAGCAGTACTTC
TRBJ2-2 TRBV27 - - CASTRWDSNTGELFF TGTGCCAGCACGCGGTGGGATTCGAACACCGGGGAGCTGTTTTTT
TRBJ1-1 TRBV6-5 - - CASNRATANTEAFF TGTGCCAGCAATCGGGCAACTGCGAACACTGAAGCTTTCTTT
TRBJ1-5 TRBV20-1 TRBD1 - CSARSWTGMDNQPQHF TGCAGTGCTAGATCATGGACAGGGATGGATAATCAGCCCCAGCATTTT
TRBJ2-3 TRBV9 TRBD2 - CASSSRSGGAADTQYF TGTGCCAGCAGTTCAAGGAGCGGGGGGGCGGCAGATACGCAGTATTTT
TRBJ2-7 TRBV7-6 - - CASSLANSYYEQYF TGTGCCAGCAGCTTAGCGAACAGCTACTACGAGCAGTACTTC
TRBJ1-2 TRBV29-1 - - CSVGDGRYYGYTF TGCAGCGTTGGGGACGGCCGCTACTATGGCTACACCTTC
TRBJ2-5 TRBV5-1 - - CASSLRGGETQYF TGCGCCAGCAGCTTGAGGGGTGGAGAGACCCAGTACTTC
TRBJ2-1 TRBV24-1 - - CATSDSRGGIYNEQFF TGTGCCACCAGTGATTCTAGGGGTGGGATCTACAATGAGCAGTTCTTC
TRBJ2-1 TRBV6-5 - - CASSYRGLSYNEQFF TGTGCCAGCAGTTACAGGGGGTTATCCTACAATGAGCAGTTCTTC
TRBJ2-7 TRBV28 - - CASSIGYSYEQYF TGTGCCAGCAGCATAGGCTACTCCTACGAGCAGTACTTC
TRBJ2-7 TRBV29-1 - - CSVVVSYEQYF TGCAGCGTTGTGGTAAGCTACGAGCAGTACTTC
TRBJ2-6 TRBV7-9 TRBD1 - CASSRWTGTGANVLTF TGTGCCAGCAGCCGCTGGACAGGGACTGGGGCCAACGTCCTGACTTTC
TRBJ2-1 TRBV29-1 - - CSTQVGEQFF TGCAGCACTCAGGTCGGGGAGCAGTTCTTC
TRBJ1-6 TRBV15 - - CATSRVEGEDSPLHF TGTGCCACCAGCAGAGTAGAGGGCGAGGATTCACCCCTCCACTTT
TRBJ1-5 TRBV30 TRBD1 - CAWSPGQDQPQHF TGTGCCTGGAGTCCGGGACAGGATCAGCCCCAGCATTTT
TRBJ2-5 TRBV12-3/TRBV12-4 - - CASSFPGEETQYF TGTGCCAGCAGCTTCCCAGGGGAAGAGACCCAGTACTTC
TRBJ2-7 TRBV15 - once CATSRDLAREQYF TGTGCCACCAGCAGAGATCTCGCCCGCGAGCAGTACTTC
TRBJ2-3 TRBV20-1 TRBD2 - CSAGETSGFTDTQYF TGCAGTGCAGGAGAGACTAGCGGGTTCACAGATACGCAGTATTTT
TRBJ2-1 TRBV20-1 TRBD1 - CSASGGSRGTDYNEQFF TGCAGTGCTAGTGGAGGTTCGAGGGGGACAGATTACAATGAGCAGTTCTTC
TRBJ1-2 TRBV13 - - CASSLGAGNYGYTF TGTGCCAGCAGCTTAGGAGCAGGCAACTATGGCTACACCTTC
TRBJ2-1 TRBV6-5 TRBD2 - CASSLTSGAYNEQFF TGTGCCAGCAGCTTAACTAGCGGGGCCTACAATGAGCAGTTCTTC
TRBJ1-2 TRBV20-1 - - CSARDTGLFYGYTF TGCAGTGCTAGAGATACAGGGTTATTCTATGGCTACACCTTC
TRBJ1-6 TRBV27 - - CASRDQGAGYNSPLHF TGTGCCAGCAGAGACCAGGGAGCTGGTTATAATTCACCCCTCCACTTT
TRBJ1-2 TRBV7-9 - - CASSENIRTVRGYTF TGTGCCAGCAGCGAAAACATACGGACCGTACGTGGCTACACCTTC
TRBJ1-5 TRBV18 - once CASSPLSRSGGQPQHF TGTGCCAGCTCACCACTTTCAAGATCGGGCGGTCAGCCCCAGCATTTT
TRBJ1-1 TRBV3-1 - - CASSQGGARGSEAFF TGTGCCAGCAGCCAAGGGGGGGCGAGAGGGTCTGAAGCTTTCTTT
TRBJ1-1 TRBV6-1 - once CASRGGGTEAFF TGTGCCAGCAGGGGAGGGGGCACTGAAGCTTTCTTT
TRBJ2-2 TRBV29-1 - - CSVAPFPPPGELFF TGCAGCGTTGCCCCGTTCCCACCCCCCGGGGAGCTGTTTTTT
TRBJ2-1 TRBV20-1 - - CSASDYYNEQFF TGCAGTGCTAGTGACTATTACAATGAGCAGTTCTTC
TRBJ2-1 TRBV5-1 - - CASSFDRHEQFF TGCGCCAGCAGCTTCGATCGACATGAGCAGTTCTTC
TRBJ2-7 TRBV6-6 TRBD1 once CASSYDRQGSNEQYF TGTGCCAGCAGTTACGATAGACAGGGGAGTAACGAGCAGTACTTC
TRBJ2-3 TRBV12-3/TRBV12-4 TRBD2 - CASSFLAGGTDTQYF TGTGCCAGCAGTTTTCTAGCGGGGGGTACAGATACGCAGTATTTT
TRBJ2-6 TRBV12-3/TRBV12-4 - - CASSLEWGTSGANVLTF TGTGCCAGCAGTTTAGAGTGGGGGACCTCTGGGGCCAACGTCCTGACTTTC
TRBJ2-7 TRBV18 - - CASSPPGNSYVEQYF TGTGCCAGCTCACCACCCGGGAATAGTTACGTCGAGCAGTACTTC
TRBJ2-1 TRBV27 TRBD2 - CASSSTSGLAGSHYNEQFF TGTGCCAGCAGCTCCACTTCCGGACTAGCGGGAAGTCACTACAATGAGCAGTTCTTC
TRBJ2-5 TRBV9 - - CASSVVAGAELNF TGTGCCAGCAGCGTAGTAGCAGGGGCTGAGCTTAACTTC
TRBJ1-3 TRBV3-1 - - CASTTHLTGNAGNTIYF TGTGCCAGCACCACTCATCTTACAGGGAACGCTGGAAACACCATATATTTT
TRBJ2-5 TRBV21-1 - - CASSKVPGERETQYF TGTGCCAGCAGCAAAGTTCCGGGGGAGAGGGAGACCCAGTACTTC
TRBJ2-1 TRBV5-1 - few CASSLDGTSYNEQFF TGCGCCAGCAGCTTGGATGGGACTTCCTACAATGAGCAGTTCTTC
TRBJ2-1 TRBV6-2/TRBV6-3 - - CASSYSERNRQFF TGTGCCAGCAGTTACTCGGAGCGGAACCGGCAGTTCTTC
TRBJ2-5 TRBV2 TRBD2 - CASSRSGGGNQETQYF TGTGCCAGCAGTCGTTCGGGCGGGGGGAACCAAGAGACCCAGTACTTC
TRBJ1-5 TRBV7-9 - - CASSPNAGAQPQHF TGTGCCAGCAGCCCAAACGCCGGGGCCCAGCCCCAGCATTTT
TRBJ2-2 TRBV7-8 - - CASSLQGLHTGELFF TGTGCCAGCAGCTTACAGGGGCTCCACACCGGGGAGCTGTTTTTT
TRBJ1-2 TRBV7-9 - - CASSFNRAGYTF TGTGCCAGCAGCTTCAACAGGGCTGGCTACACCTTC
TRBJ2-1 TRBV5-1 TRBD1 once CASAGTGGWNEQFF TGCGCCAGCGCCGGGACAGGGGGCTGGAATGAGCAGTTCTTC
TRBJ1-6 TRBV12-3/TRBV12-4 - - CASTWAENSPLHF TGTGCCAGCACTTGGGCAGAGAATTCACCCCTCCACTTT
TRBJ1-1 TRBV12-3/TRBV12-4 - - CATSLGTEAFF TGTGCCACCTCCCTGGGCACTGAAGCTTTCTTT
TRBJ2-7 TRBV7-6 TRBD2 - CASPTSGGLLFGEQYF TGTGCCAGCCCCACTAGCGGGGGGCTGCTTTTTGGTGAGCAGTACTTC
TRBJ2-5 TRBV28 - - CASSFGEYQETQYF TGTGCCAGCAGTTTCGGAGAATACCAAGAGACCCAGTACTTC
TRBJ2-3 TRBV3-1 - - CAIDTDTQYF TGTGCCATCGACACAGATACGCAGTATTTT
TRBJ2-1 TRBV24-1 TRBD2 once CATSGGAGKARIGGNEQFF TGTGCCACCAGCGGGGGGGCAGGGAAGGCCCGAATTGGTGGGAATGAGCAGTTCTTC
TRBJ2-3 TRBV5-6 TRBD2 - CASSPPTSSGGATDTQYF TGTGCCAGCAGCCCGCCCACCTCTAGCGGGGGGGCCACAGATACGCAGTATTTT
TRBJ1-1 TRBV20-1 TRBD1 - CSARAATGDTEAFF TGCAGTGCTAGAGCGGCTACAGGGGACACTGAAGCTTTCTTT
TRBJ1-2 TRBV24-1 - - CATSEPGQFKDGYTF TGTGCCACCAGTGAACCCGGACAGTTCAAGGATGGCTACACCTTC
TRBJ2-2 TRBV24-1 - - CATSVELPNTGELFF TGTGCCACCAGTGTGGAACTGCCGAACACCGGGGAGCTGTTTTTT